The 23 T cell receptor beta chains below all came from one sample that was sequenced in a study of blood T cell repertoires in COVID-19. TCRdb keeps only in-frame clones here, not all; method: immunoSEQ multiplex PCR. Here the sample spans 270,000 or so clones, around 86% being singletons. Sequencing was done on a sample of peripheral blood. The receptors were gathered from a man aged 35 to 55 with active or convalescent COVID-19.

The chain links TRBV25-1 to TRBJ1-3; 7 bases match TRBD1. CDR3 length: 17 amino acids. With 8 bases clipped from V and 0 bases from J, the junction kept 13 bases outside the gene matches. CDR1 and CDR2 (germline): MGHDK, SYGVNS. The CDR3 coding sequence is TGTGCCAGCCAAACGGGACAGCTTTTCTCCTCTGGAAACACCATATATTTT. It is translated as CASQTGQLFSSGNTIYF.

J is TRBJ1-5 and V is TRBV6-1; no firm D call. V dropped 3 bases and J dropped 0 bases, with 9 bases sitting between them. The CDR3 contains 15 residues. Germline V lookup: CDR1 MNHNS, CDR2 SASEGT. The CDR3 DNA follows: TGTGCCAGCAGTGATCAACAGCATAGCAATCAGCCCCAGCATTTT. Encoded protein: CASSDQQHSNQPQHF.

This chain connects TRBV3-1 (or the pseudogene TRBV3-2) to TRBJ2-1, with D hard to call. CDR1 and CDR2 (germline): LGHDT, YNNKEL (reference sequence). Trimming cost V 0 bases and J 4 bases, with 7 bases left between them. The CDR3 has 14 residues. CDR3 DNA sequence: TGTGCCAGCAGCCAAGAAACAGAATACAATGAGCAGTTCTTC. Translated: CASSQETEYNEQFF.

This chain joins TRBV6-5 and TRBJ1-4, with a weak D call TRBD1 (6 bases). Per the germline V gene, CDR1 is MNHEY and CDR2 is SVGAGI. V was shortened by 6 bases and J by 17 bases, with 16 bases between the two germline ends. This CDR3 comprises 11 residues. The CDR3: CASSQGQDVFF. CDR3 nucleotide sequence: TGTGCCAGCAGCCAGGGACAAGACGTCTTTTTT.

The chain recombines TRBV5-1 with TRBJ1-6; 7 bases agree with TRBD1. Germline V CDR1 and CDR2: SGHRS, YFSETQ. V lost 0 bases to trimming and J lost 9 bases; unmatched junction nucleotides: 12. This CDR3 comprises 17 residues. For the CDR3, the DNA is TGCGCCAGCAGCTTGGCCCCCGGGACAGCCAGTAGTTCACCCCTCCACTTT. Protein sequence: CASSLAPGTASSSPLHF.

The J gene is TRBJ1-2, the V gene TRBV9; D perhaps matches TRBD1 (5 bases). V was pared by 4 bases and J by 4 bases, with 14 bases between. The CDR3 is 14 residues long. Germline CDR1 and CDR2: SGDLS and YYNGEE. The CDR3 reads CASSPGEGLYGYTF. The CDR3 DNA reads as TGTGCCAGCAGCCCCGGGGAGGGGCTCTATGGCTACACCTTC.

The chain uses TRBV7-6 and TRBJ2-2; D perhaps matches TRBD2 (5 bases). V was cut by 4 bases and J by 3 bases, with 15 bases left in between. The CDR3 extends over 16 amino acids. CDR1 is SGHVS and CDR2 is FNYEAQ in the germline V gene. CDR3 bases: TGTGCCAGCAGCTCCACTCGGGGTTTGGACACCGGGGAGCTGTTTTTT. This gives the protein CASSSTRGLDTGELFF.

This clone has a single count. The rearrangement joins TRBV11-3 to TRBJ2-3; weak D call: TRBD2 (6 bases). The CDR3 totals 16 residues. Germline V gene sequence: CDR1 SGHNT, CDR2 YENEEA. With 5 bases removed from V and 1 base from J, the gap between germline ends came to 16 bases. The CDR3 DNA follows: TGTGCCAGCAGCAAAAGGGAGGCCGCGGGCACAGATACGCAGTATTTT. Translation gives CASSKREAAGTDTQYF.

J is TRBJ2-3 and V is TRBV6-6; TRBD2 matches 8 bases. CDR1 and CDR2 from the germline V gene are MNHNY and SVGAGI (reference sequence). CDR3 length equals 16 residues. V shed 0 bases and J 1 base; nucleotides not matched to a gene: 3. In DNA, the CDR3 is TGTGCCAGCAGTTACTCGGAGACTAGCGGCACAGATACGCAGTATTTT. The encoded protein is CASSYSETSGTDTQYF.

The chain has TRBV9 and TRBJ2-1; a weak D match, TRBD1 (6 bases). This CDR3 comprises 12 residues. V lost 3 bases and J lost 9, with 10 bases in between. Per germline, CDR1 SGDLS and CDR2 YYNGEE. CDR3 protein: CASSGQGPEQFF. CDR3 sequence (DNA): TGTGCCAGCAGCGGGCAGGGGCCTGAGCAGTTCTTC.

The J gene is TRBJ1-2, the V gene TRBV3-1 (or the pseudogene TRBV3-2); a possible D gene is TRBD1 (6 bases). V lost 8 bases to trimming and J lost 4 bases, with 17 bases between them. Germline V lookup: CDR1 LGHDT, CDR2 YNNKEL (reference sequence). This CDR3 is built from 14 residues. The CDR3: CASWGGGNLYGYTF. As DNA, the CDR3 is TGTGCCAGCTGGGGCGGGGGCAACCTCTATGGCTACACCTTC.

This clone was recorded many times. The V call is TRBV9, the J call TRBJ2-1; TRBD2 matches at 8 bases. Germline V CDR1 and CDR2: SGDLS, YYNGEE. V lost 4 bases to trimming and J lost 2 bases; unmatched junction nucleotides: 8. The CDR3 sequence is 16 residues long. The CDR3 DNA reads TGTGCCAGCAGCTCCTTCGCGGGAGGACCCTACAATGAGCAGTTCTTC. It codes for CASSSFAGGPYNEQFF.

J is TRBJ2-7 and V is TRBV6-5; weak D call: TRBD2 (5 bases). Between the trimmed V and J ends, which lost 2 bases and 6 bases, there was a span of 17 bases. CDR1 and CDR2 (germline): MNHEY, SVGAGI. The CDR3 consists of 15 residues. CDR3 amino acids: CASSYAGKATSEQYF. DNA for the CDR3: TGTGCCAGCAGTTACGCCGGGAAGGCTACCTCCGAGCAGTACTTC.

The chain joins TRBV12-3 or TRBV12-4 to TRBJ1-1; no clear D. Trimming pared 8 bases from V and 7 bases from J, leaving 17 bases between. The CDR3 has 13 residues. CDR3 amino acids: CASQLVGPGEAFF. CDR3 nucleotide sequence: TGTGCCAGCCAGTTGGTGGGTCCAGGTGAAGCTTTCTTT.

This clone occurred once. The chain links TRBV7-6 to TRBJ1-2; the D gene is possibly TRBD1 (5 bases). V was shortened by 2 bases and J by 8 bases, with 9 bases between the two germline ends. Germline CDR1 and CDR2: SGHVS and FNYEAQ. This CDR3 has 12 amino acids. CDR3: CASSLSGDGYTF. CDR3 coding DNA: TGTGCCAGCAGCTTATCGGGGGACGGCTACACCTTC.

CDR3 DNA sequence: TGTGCCATCAGTGCCCGGGACTCGACGGGGGAGCTGTTTTTT. Translating it yields CAISARDSTGELFF. The V gene is TRBV10-3, the J gene TRBJ2-2, with D tentatively TRBD2 (6 bases). The CDR3 contains 14 residues. With 4 bases removed from V and 8 bases from J, the gap between germline ends came to 14 bases. In germline, CDR1 is ENHRY, CDR2 SYGVKD.

This CDR3 reads CASSHRRGDYNEQFF. The CDR3 nucleotides are TGCGCCAGCAGCCACCGGCGGGGAGATTACAATGAGCAGTTCTTC. The chain employs TRBV5-1 and TRBJ2-1, with a weak D call TRBD2 (6 bases). V was shortened by 4 bases and J by 4 bases, with 15 bases between the two germline ends. Germline-derived CDR1 and CDR2 are SGHRS and YFSETQ. This CDR3 is built from 15 residues. Looking up the rest from reference TRBV5-1 and TRBJ2-1 gives the full variable domain: KAGVTQTPRYLIKTRGQQVTLSCSPISGHRSVSWYQQTPGQGLQFLFEYFSETQRNKGNFPGRFSGRQFSNSRSEMNVSTLELGDSALYLCASSHRRGDYNEQFFGPGTRLTVL.

The chain couples TRBV9 to TRBJ1-5; 9 bases align to TRBD1. Germline trimming cut 3 bases from V and 6 bases from J; bases unmatched to any gene: 7. Germline CDR1 and CDR2: SGDLS and YYNGEE. This CDR3 region has 15 residues. The CDR3 spells CASSAGTGSSQPQHF. DNA of the CDR3: TGTGCCAGCAGCGCCGGGACAGGGAGTTCTCAGCCCCAGCATTTT.

The V gene is TRBV28, the J gene TRBJ1-1, with D tentatively TRBD1 (5 bases). CDR3 length: 13 residues. The germline CDR1 and CDR2 sequences are MDHEN and SYDVKM. The V end lost 2 bases, the J end lost 5 bases, and 9 bases lay between the germline ends. CDR3 region: CASSLRGGTEAFF. The DNA of the CDR3 is TGTGCCAGCAGTTTAAGGGGAGGTACTGAAGCTTTCTTT.

The J gene is TRBJ1-1, the V gene TRBV27; no clear D. Germline CDR1 reads MNHEY; CDR2 reads SMNVEV (reference sequence). V dropped 8 bases and J dropped 1 base, with 17 bases sitting between them. CDR3 length equals 15 residues. CDR3 coding DNA: TGTGCCAGCGTTAAATCCCCATCGGGGAACACTGAAGCTTTCTTT. The encoded protein is CASVKSPSGNTEAFF.

This CDR3 is CASSVGQWDGYTF. The CDR3 DNA reads as TGTGCCAGCAGCGTAGGACAGTGGGATGGCTACACCTTC. The chain employs TRBV9 and TRBJ1-2, with D possibly being TRBD1 (5 bases). CDR3 length: 13 residues. V dropped 0 bases and J dropped 6 bases, with 9 bases sitting between them. Looked up from germline, CDR1 is SGDLS and CDR2 is YYNGEE.

Only one count was recorded for this clone. Distinct nucleotide sequences in the sample also encode this CDR3. The rearrangement links TRBV5-4 to TRBJ2-7; D possibly corresponds to TRBD1 (5 bases). The CDR3 spans 13 residues. The germline V and J ends were trimmed by 1 base and 1 base, with 6 bases remaining between them. From germline, CDR1 is SGHNT and CDR2 YYREEE (reference sequence). In nucleotides, the CDR3 is TGTGCCAGCAGCTTGCAGGGATCCTACGAGCAGTACTTC. It encodes CASSLQGSYEQYF.

This chain connects TRBV27 to TRBJ2-7, with D maybe TRBD2 (5 bases). The CDR3 contains 15 residues. Germline V lookup: CDR1 MNHEY, CDR2 SMNVEV (reference sequence). V was trimmed by 0 bases and J by 3 bases, leaving 12 bases between them. As DNA, the CDR3 is TGTGCCAGCAGTTTATCCCGACCGGAGGACTACGAGCAGTACTTC. Its protein product is CASSLSRPEDYEQYF.